The present TCR beta chain was sequenced within a study of Tregs in tolerant kidney transplant recipients. V gave up 1 base and J gave up 3 bases, with 9 bases separating them. The germline V gene has CDR1 SGHVS and CDR2 FQNEAQ. The CDR3 is 14 amino acids. Data came from immunoSEQ multiplex PCR; TCRdb stores just in-frame clones and leaves some out. The data contain about 90,000 clones, over 85% of them singletons. Related graft donors supplied nonmyeloablative bone marrow transplants, and mixed chimerism was transient. The material was CD4+ T cells from blood (PBMCs), obtained 12 months after the transplant. The receptor was derived from a human patient who received a combined kidney and bone marrow transplant. T cells may partly derive from the graft donor. V usage is TRBV7-8 and J usage is TRBJ1-1; D call uncertain. CDR3 bases: TGTGCCAGCAGCTTAGGGGAGGGTTACACTGAAGCTTTCTTT. Protein: CASSLGEGYTEAFF.